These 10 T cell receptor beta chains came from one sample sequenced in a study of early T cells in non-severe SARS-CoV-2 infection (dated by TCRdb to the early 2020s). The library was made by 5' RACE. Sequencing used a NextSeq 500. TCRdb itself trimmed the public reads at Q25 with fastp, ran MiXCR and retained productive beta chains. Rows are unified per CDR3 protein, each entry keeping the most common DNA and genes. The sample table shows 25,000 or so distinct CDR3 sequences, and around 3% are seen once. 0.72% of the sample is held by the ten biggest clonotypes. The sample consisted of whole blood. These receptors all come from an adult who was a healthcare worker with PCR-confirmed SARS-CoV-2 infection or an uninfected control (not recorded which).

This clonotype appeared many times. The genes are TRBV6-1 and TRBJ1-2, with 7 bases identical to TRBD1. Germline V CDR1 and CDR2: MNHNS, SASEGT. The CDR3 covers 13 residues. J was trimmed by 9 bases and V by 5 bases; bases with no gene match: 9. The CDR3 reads CASSSRDSPRYTF. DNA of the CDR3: TGTGCCAGCAGTAGCAGGGACAGTCCTCGCTACACCTTC.

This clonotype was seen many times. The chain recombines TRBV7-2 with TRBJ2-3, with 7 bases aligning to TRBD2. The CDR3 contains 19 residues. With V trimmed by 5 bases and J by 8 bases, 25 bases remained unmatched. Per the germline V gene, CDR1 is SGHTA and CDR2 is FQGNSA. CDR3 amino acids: CASSPSSLRLAQNPPTQYF. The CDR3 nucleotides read TGTGCCAGCAGCCCCAGCTCGCTAAGACTAGCTCAAAACCCCCCTACGCAGTATTTT.

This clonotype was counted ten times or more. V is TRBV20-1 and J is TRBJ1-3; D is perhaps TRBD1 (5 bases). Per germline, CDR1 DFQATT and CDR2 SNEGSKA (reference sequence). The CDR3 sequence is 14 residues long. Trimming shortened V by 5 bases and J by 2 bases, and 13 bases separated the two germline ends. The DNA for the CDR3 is TGCAGTGCTGGGGACGGAACGGCTGGAAACACCATATATTTT. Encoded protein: CSAGDGTAGNTIYF.

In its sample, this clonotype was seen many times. The CDR3 sequence is CASSPRTLNNEQFF. CDR3 in DNA: TGTGCCAGCAGTCCTCGGACCTTGAACAATGAGCAGTTCTTC. This chain connects TRBV27 to TRBJ2-1; no definite D call. The CDR3 length is 14 residues. Looked up from germline, CDR1 is MNHEY and CDR2 is SMNVEV (reference sequence). V lost 5 bases and J lost 5, with 13 bases in between.

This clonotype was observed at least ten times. In nucleotides, the CDR3 is TGTGCCAGCAGGCCCGGGACTAGCGACCTGTACCAAGAGACCCAGTACTTC. Protein: CASRPGTSDLYQETQYF. The chain employs TRBV6-2 or TRBV6-3 and TRBJ2-5; TRBD2 agrees at 10 bases. Germline CDR1 MNHEY, CDR2 SVGEGT. Trimming at V came to 6 bases and at J to 0 bases, leaving 10 bases not matched to a gene. The CDR3 spans 17 residues.

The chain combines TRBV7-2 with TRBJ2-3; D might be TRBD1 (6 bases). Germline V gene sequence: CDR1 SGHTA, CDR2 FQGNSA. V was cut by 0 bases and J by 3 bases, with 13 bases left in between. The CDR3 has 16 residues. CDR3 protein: CASSLAKGVLTDTQYF. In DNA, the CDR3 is TGTGCCAGCAGCTTAGCAAAGGGGGTACTTACAGATACGCAGTATTTT.

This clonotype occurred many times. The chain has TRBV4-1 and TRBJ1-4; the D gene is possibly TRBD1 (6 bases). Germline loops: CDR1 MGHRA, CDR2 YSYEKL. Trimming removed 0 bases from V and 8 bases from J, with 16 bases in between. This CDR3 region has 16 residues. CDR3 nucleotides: TGCGCCAGCAGCCAAGATCGGGCCAGGGGTTGGGAAAAACTGTTTTTT. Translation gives CASSQDRARGWEKLFF.

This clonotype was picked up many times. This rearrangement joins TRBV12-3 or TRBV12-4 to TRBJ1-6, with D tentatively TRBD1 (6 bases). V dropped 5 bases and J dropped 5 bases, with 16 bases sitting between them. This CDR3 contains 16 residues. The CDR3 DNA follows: TGTGCCAGCAGTCTGAGGGCAGGGGAGGATAATTCACCCCTCCACTTT. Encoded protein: CASSLRAGEDNSPLHF.

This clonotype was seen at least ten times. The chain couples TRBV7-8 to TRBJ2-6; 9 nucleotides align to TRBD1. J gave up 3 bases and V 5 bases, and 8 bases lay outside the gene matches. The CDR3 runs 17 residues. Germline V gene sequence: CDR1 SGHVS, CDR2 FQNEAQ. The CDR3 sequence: CASSLDRGFGGANVLTF. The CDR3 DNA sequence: TGTGCCAGCAGCCTGGACAGGGGTTTTGGTGGGGCCAACGTCCTGACTTTC.

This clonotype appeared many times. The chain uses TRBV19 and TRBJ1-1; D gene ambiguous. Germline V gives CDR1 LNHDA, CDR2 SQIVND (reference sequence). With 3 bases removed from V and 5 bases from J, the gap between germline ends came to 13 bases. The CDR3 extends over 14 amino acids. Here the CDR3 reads CASSILARSTEAFF. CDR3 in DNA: TGTGCCAGTAGTATCCTGGCGCGGAGTACTGAAGCTTTCTTT.